These T cell receptor beta chains were read from a single sample in a study of T cell repertoires in cytomegalovirus infection. TCRdb re-derived calls from the reads in MiXCR, one entry per CDR3 protein. Of almost 300,000 distinct CDR3 sequences listed, roughly 9.3% were seen once; the top ten hold about 2.3%. Material: PBMCs. These receptors all stem from a human donor in good health (CMV status not recorded). Some clones in this sample may be carry-over from other donors' samples. The CDR3 runs from the conserved cysteine through the conserved F or W. D genes are given only for firm matches. The listing skips clone size in some rows; elsewhere it reads once, few, many or a size class.

>many|TRBD1|TRBJ2-2|TRBV20-1
CSTNGGQGSTGELFF
TGCAGTACCAATGGGGGACAGGGTAGCACCGGGGAGCTGTTTTTT
>many|NA|TRBJ1-5|TRBV11-3
CASSLGGKMDQPQHF
TGTGCCAGCAGCTTAGGGGGGAAAATGGATCAGCCCCAGCATTTT
>many|NA|TRBJ2-3|TRBV7-9
CASSGLNGDTDTQYF
TGTGCCAGCAGCGGACTTAACGGGGACACAGATACGCAGTATTTT
>NA|NA|TRBJ1-2|TRBV28
CASSLLGAGANYGYTF
TGTGCCAGCAGCCTTCTGGGGGCAGGAGCTAACTATGGCTACACCTTC
>many|NA|TRBJ1-2|TRBV25-1
CASRGPSDAHYGYTF
TGTGCCAGCCGGGGACCCTCGGATGCCCACTATGGCTACACCTTC
>many|NA|TRBJ1-1|TRBV14
CASSHLYTEAFF
TGTGCCAGCAGCCATTTATACACTGAAGCTTTCTTT
>NA|NA|TRBJ1-2|TRBV7-8
CASSLEGDTYGYTF
TGTGCCAGCAGCTTAGAGGGGGACACCTATGGCTACACCTTC
>many|NA|TRBJ1-2|TRBV7-9
CASSLVQPPPYGYTF
TGTGCCAGCAGCTTAGTCCAACCTCCGCCCTATGGCTACACCTTC
>many|NA|TRBJ1-1|TRBV13
CASSPRGADEAFF
TGTGCCAGCAGCCCCCGGGGGGCTGATGAAGCTTTCTTT
>many|TRBD2|TRBJ2-5|TRBV7-3
CASSINGGGATETQYF
TGTGCCAGCAGCATAAATGGCGGGGGGGCCACAGAGACCCAGTACTTC
>many|NA|TRBJ1-5|TRBV7-9
CASSFTENNQPQHF
TGTGCCAGCAGTTTTACAGAAAACAATCAGCCCCAGCATTTT
>many|TRBD2|TRBJ2-3|TRBV20-1
CSATSNTGGTDTQYF
TGCAGTGCAACGAGCAATACGGGAGGGACAGATACGCAGTATTTT
>many|NA|TRBJ1-3|TRBV29-1
CSVYSGNTIYF
TGCAGCGTTTACTCTGGAAACACCATATATTTT
>many|NA|TRBJ2-2|TRBV19
CASSIPAAPGELFF
TGTGCCAGTAGTATCCCGGCAGCCCCCGGGGAGCTGTTTTTT
>many|NA|TRBJ2-3|TRBV6-2/TRBV6-3
CASSSILRGDTQYF
TGTGCCAGCAGTTCGATACTCAGGGGTGATACGCAGTATTTT
>NA|NA|TRBJ2-2|TRBV2
CASSDRGYSSGELFF
TGTGCCAGCAGTGATAGGGGGTATTCATCCGGGGAGCTGTTTTTT
>NA|NA|TRBJ1-2|TRBV20-1
CSAHQGKEGYTF
TGCAGTGCTCACCAGGGGAAAGAAGGCTACACCTTC
>few|TRBD1|TRBJ2-6|TRBV27
CASIPTGGSGANVLTF
TGTGCCAGCATCCCAACAGGGGGTTCCGGGGCCAACGTCCTGACTTTC
>NA|NA|TRBJ2-1|TRBV20-1
CSARGLRSSYNEQFF
TGCAGTGCTAGAGGACTAAGAAGCTCCTACAATGAGCAGTTCTTC
>many|TRBD1|TRBJ1-2|TRBV7-2
CASSPGTGPNYGYTF
TGTGCCAGCAGCCCCGGGACAGGTCCCAACTATGGCTACACCTTC
>NA|NA|TRBJ1-1|TRBV5-4
CASSLAGAGKDTEAFF
TGTGCCAGCAGCTTGGCCGGGGCAGGGAAGGATACTGAAGCTTTCTTT
>many|NA|TRBJ1-3|TRBV12-3/TRBV12-4
CAGGSGNTIYF
TGTGCCGGCGGCTCTGGAAACACCATATATTTT
>NA|NA|TRBJ1-2|TRBV28
CASSSGGFGIGHHYGYTF
TGTGCCAGCAGTTCCGGAGGATTTGGTATCGGACACCACTATGGCTACACCTTC
>many|NA|TRBJ2-2|TRBV4-2
CASSPTSITGELFF
TGTGCCAGCAGCCCCACTAGCATTACCGGGGAGCTGTTTTTT
>many|TRBD1|TRBJ1-1|TRBV7-9
CASSLGPGGLNTEAFF
TGTGCCAGCAGCTTAGGCCCAGGGGGCTTGAACACTGAAGCTTTCTTT
>many|NA|TRBJ1-1|TRBV29-1
CSVDRGSNTEAFF
TGCAGCGTTGATCGGGGTTCGAACACTGAAGCTTTCTTT
>NA|NA|TRBJ2-3|TRBV6-6
CASRGVGVDTQYF
TGTGCCAGCCGAGGCGTCGGAGTGGATACGCAGTATTTT
>few|NA|TRBJ2-1|TRBV20-1
CSARGQDFGEQFF
TGCAGTGCTAGGGGGCAGGACTTCGGAGAGCAGTTCTTC
>NA|TRBD2|TRBJ2-1|TRBV9
CASSPHLAGGAREQFF
TGTGCCAGCAGCCCCCATCTAGCGGGGGGCGCCCGTGAGCAGTTCTTC
>NA|TRBD2|TRBJ2-1|TRBV2
CASSGQRGTHNEQFF
TGTGCCAGCAGTGGTCAGCGGGGGACCCACAATGAGCAGTTCTTC
>NA|TRBD1|TRBJ2-3|TRBV29-1
CSADRGTDTQYF
TGCAGCGCAGACAGGGGGACAGATACGCAGTATTTT
>many|NA|TRBJ1-2|TRBV12-3/TRBV12-4
CASRRDYGYTF
TGTGCCAGCAGAAGGGACTATGGCTACACCTTC
>few|TRBD1|TRBJ2-1|TRBV19
CASNPGGSYNEQFF
TGTGCCAGTAACCCAGGGGGCTCCTACAATGAGCAGTTCTTC
>few|NA|TRBJ2-1|TRBV6-2/TRBV6-3
CASSEINRDTYNEQFF
TGTGCCAGCAGTGAAATCAACCGGGACACCTACAATGAGCAGTTCTTC
>many|TRBD1|TRBJ2-5|TRBV2
CASSKDRGGPQETQYF
TGTGCCAGCAGCAAAGACAGGGGGGGCCCTCAAGAGACCCAGTACTTC
>NA|NA|TRBJ2-6|TRBV7-9
CASRHTRDTSSGANVLTF
TGTGCCAGCAGGCATACCCGGGACACCAGCTCTGGGGCCAACGTCCTGACTTTC
>many|NA|TRBJ2-7|TRBV23-1
CASSRIGTASREQYF
TGCGCCAGCAGTCGCATCGGGACTGCCAGCCGGGAGCAGTACTTC
>many|TRBD1|TRBJ2-1|TRBV6-2/TRBV6-3
CASSRDRGSYNEQFF
TGTGCCAGCAGCCGGGACAGGGGGTCTTACAATGAGCAGTTCTTC
>few|NA|TRBJ2-1|TRBV7-9
CASSSARFYNEQFF
TGTGCCAGCAGCAGCGCTCGGTTCTACAATGAGCAGTTCTTC
>many|NA|TRBJ1-5|TRBV7-2
CASSSTPGQPQHF
TGTGCCAGCAGCTCGACCCCTGGGCAGCCCCAGCATTTT
>many|TRBD1|TRBJ1-5|TRBV6-2/TRBV6-3
CASSYGGQGIGYQPQHF
TGTGCCAGCAGTTATGGGGGACAGGGGATTGGGTATCAGCCCCAGCATTTT
>many|TRBD2|TRBJ2-1|TRBV5-1
CASSVTSGGGNEQFF
TGCGCCAGCAGCGTGACTAGCGGGGGAGGGAATGAGCAGTTCTTC
>few|NA|TRBJ1-2|TRBV2
CASSEGNYGYTF
TGTGCCAGCAGTGAGGGTAACTATGGCTACACCTTC
>NA|NA|TRBJ1-2|TRBV27
CASSPEAGRFYGYTF
TGTGCCAGCAGTCCCGAGGCAGGACGGTTCTATGGCTACACCTTC
>NA|NA|TRBJ2-1|TRBV20-1
CSAPRGRGRYNEQFF
TGCAGTGCTCCCCGGGGGCGGGGGCGCTACAATGAGCAGTTCTTC
>few|NA|TRBJ2-1|TRBV2
CASSDSNEQFF
TGTGCCAGCAGTGACAGCAATGAGCAGTTCTTC
>many|TRBD1|TRBJ2-1|TRBV12-3/TRBV12-4
CASNRQGPRNEQFF
TGTGCCAGCAATAGACAGGGGCCAAGGAATGAGCAGTTCTTC
>NA|NA|TRBJ1-1|TRBV29-1
CSVTDHPEAFF
TGCAGCGTCACCGATCATCCTGAAGCTTTCTTT
>few|NA|TRBJ2-5|TRBV29-1
CSVEVPAMTQYF
TGCAGCGTTGAGGTGCCAGCAATGACCCAGTACTTC
>few|TRBD1|TRBJ1-1|TRBV6-2/TRBV6-3
CASSRQGARTEAFF
TGTGCCAGCAGTAGACAGGGGGCGCGAACTGAAGCTTTCTTT
>many|NA|TRBJ2-1|TRBV7-3
CASSPHGAGLNNEQFF
TGTGCCAGCAGCCCTCATGGGGCAGGCCTTAATAATGAGCAGTTCTTC
>many|NA|TRBJ2-2|TRBV6-2/TRBV6-3
CASSPAWTNTGELFF
TGTGCCAGCAGCCCAGCCTGGACCAACACCGGGGAGCTGTTTTTT
>many|TRBD1|TRBJ2-1|TRBV6-1
CASSYRGLTYNEQFF
TGTGCCAGCAGCTACAGGGGCCTAACCTACAATGAGCAGTTCTTC